The 27 T cell receptor beta chains listed next were all sequenced from one sample in a study of radiation and T cells in renal cell carcinoma. Profiled with immunoSEQ multiplex PCR; TCRdb holds only in-frame clones, not every one. The sample shows some 80,000 clones, 80% to 90% of them seen only once. Time point reported: blood 2 weeks post-SBRT. As to treatment: 15 Gy SBRT to primary tumor, nephrectomy 4 weeks later. The source was blood, collected from a patient whose treatment included radiotherapy and nephrectomy. These receptors were collected from a woman aged 45-65 years with renal cell carcinoma.

The V call is TRBV4-3, the J call TRBJ2-2; 10 nucleotides align to TRBD2. Trimming took 4 bases from V and 4 from J; bases not matched to a gene: 12. This CDR3 contains 18 residues. CDR1 and CDR2 from the germline V gene are LGHNA and YSLEER. The CDR3 is CASSLRPTLAGVTGELFF. The CDR3 region has the DNA TGCGCCAGCAGCCTCCGTCCCACCCTAGCGGGAGTCACCGGGGAGCTGTTTTTT.

V is TRBV14 and J is TRBJ2-4; a possible D gene is TRBD1 (5 bases). The V and J ends lost 1 base and 1 base respectively, with 11 bases between them. Per the germline V gene, CDR1 is SGHDN and CDR2 is FVKESK. The length of the CDR3 is 16 residues. CDR3 sequence (DNA): TGTGCCAGCAGCCAAGGCTGGGGCACGGCCAAAAACATTCAGTACTTC. Protein sequence: CASSQGWGTAKNIQYF. The full variable domain, with the rest looked up from reference TRBV14 and TRBJ2-4, is EAGVTQFPSHSVIEKGQTVTLRCDPISGHDNLYWYRRVMGKEIKFLLHFVKESKQDESGMPNNRFLAERTGGTYSTLKVQPAELEDSGVYFCASSQGWGTAKNIQYFGAGTRLSVL.

The chain links TRBV27 to TRBJ1-2; D perhaps matches TRBD1 (5 bases). Germline lookup yields CDR1 MNHEY and CDR2 SMNVEV (reference sequence). The CDR3 spans 14 residues. V lost 3 bases, J lost 6 bases, and 14 bases lay in between. The CDR3 nucleotides are TGTGCCAGCAGTTTCGTGGGCAGGGATAATGGCTACACCTTC. Its translation: CASSFVGRDNGYTF.

This chain joins TRBV28 and TRBJ2-7; no clear D. The length of the CDR3 is 10 residues. CDR1 is MDHEN, CDR2 SYDVKM, per germline. V lost 6 bases to trimming and J lost 6 bases, with 6 bases between them. The CDR3 nucleotides read TGTGCCAGCAGGTCAGGCGAGCAGTACTTC. Translating gives CASRSGEQYF.

The sample holds one count of this clone. The genes are TRBV28 and TRBJ2-7; 8 bases align to TRBD2. The J segment lost 2 bases and the V segment lost 8 bases, leaving 8 bases of the junction unmatched. The CDR3 contains 14 residues. Germline values: CDR1 MDHEN, CDR2 SYDVKM. CDR3 residues: CASYTSGPAYEQYF. In nucleotides, the CDR3 is TGTGCCAGCTATACTAGCGGCCCTGCCTACGAGCAGTACTTC. Variable domain in full (rest from reference TRBV28 and TRBJ2-7): DVKVTQSSRYLVKRTGEKVFLECVQDMDHENMFWYRQDPGLGLRLIYFSYDVKMKEKGDIPEGYSVSREKKERFSLILESASTNQTSMYLCASYTSGPAYEQYFGPGTRLTVT.

This clone has only a few counts. The chain recombines TRBV4-3 with TRBJ2-7; no clear D gene. From germline, CDR1 is LGHNA and CDR2 YSLEER. V was cut by 0 bases and J by 7 bases, with 10 bases left in between. This CDR3 is 13 amino acids long. The CDR3 region is CASSQEPVGEQYF. The CDR3 DNA sequence: TGCGCCAGCAGCCAAGAACCTGTGGGAGAGCAGTACTTC.

The chain combines TRBV19 with TRBJ1-5; D is unresolved. The CDR3 length is 15 residues. Germline values: CDR1 LNHDA, CDR2 SQIVND (reference sequence). V lost 7 bases to trimming and J lost 3 bases, with 16 bases between them. CDR3 nucleotides: TGTGCCAGTACCATGTCCGGGAGTGCCAATCAGCCCCAGCATTTT. It is translated as CASTMSGSANQPQHF.

The chain is built from TRBV19 and TRBJ2-3, with no clear D. The CDR3 contains 14 residues. The ends were cut back, 3 bases at V and 3 bases at J, with 10 bases in the middle. Germline V gene data show CDR1 as LNHDA and CDR2 as SQIVND (reference sequence). The CDR3 here is CASSMAPNTDTQYF. In DNA, the CDR3 is TGTGCCAGTAGTATGGCCCCGAATACAGATACGCAGTATTTT. Combining the CDR3 with reference TRBV19 and TRBJ2-3 gives the whole variable domain DGGITQSPKYLFRKEGQNVTLSCEQNLNHDAMYWYRQDPGQGLRLIYYSQIVNDFQKGDIAEGYSVSREKKESFPLTVTSAQKNPTAFYLCASSMAPNTDTQYFGPGTRLTVL.

This sequence joins TRBV5-8 and TRBJ1-3; maybe TRBD1 (5 bases). The V end lost 3 bases, the J end lost 1 base, and 23 bases lay between the germline ends. Germline CDR1 SGHTS, CDR2 YDEGEE. This CDR3 spans 19 amino acids. CDR3: CASSSGPTRTGRSGNTIYF. CDR3 bases: TGTGCCAGCAGCTCTGGCCCTACTCGAACAGGCCGGTCTGGAAACACCATATATTTT. The whole variable domain, filled in from reference TRBV5-8 and TRBJ1-3, reads EAGVTQSPTHLIKTRGQQATLRCSPISGHTSVYWYQQALGLGLQFLLWYDEGEERNRGNFPPRFSGRQFPNYSSELNVNALELEDSALYLCASSSGPTRTGRSGNTIYFGEGSWLTVV.

V is TRBV7-6 and J is TRBJ1-3; D perhaps matches TRBD1 (6 bases). Trimming pared 5 bases from V and 9 bases from J, leaving 14 bases between. Germline V gives CDR1 SGHVS, CDR2 FNYEAQ. The length of the CDR3 is 13 residues. The chain's CDR3 is CASSQDSARTIYF. CDR3 DNA: TGTGCCAGCAGCCAGGACAGCGCGCGCACCATATATTTT.

V usage is TRBV5-5 and J usage is TRBJ1-3; TRBD1 agrees at 9 bases. This CDR3 region has 15 residues. V gave up 1 base and J gave up 3 bases; unmatched junction bases: 2. Germline-derived CDR1 and CDR2 are SGHKS and YYEKEE (reference sequence). The CDR3 nucleotides are TGTGCCAGCAGCTTGAACAGGGGGCTTGGAAACACCATATATTTT. Its protein product is CASSLNRGLGNTIYF.

This sequence joins TRBV19 and TRBJ2-7, with D perhaps TRBD2 (5 bases). The length of the CDR3 is 13 residues. V was clipped by 7 bases and J by 1 base, with 11 bases between them. Germline V gene sequence: CDR1 LNHDA, CDR2 SQIVND (reference sequence). The CDR3 DNA sequence: TGTGCCAGTAAGAGGGTTGGATCCTACGAGCAGTACTTC. As protein: CASKRVGSYEQYF.

This chain joins TRBV11-2 and TRBJ2-2; the match to TRBD1 covers 7 bases. The CDR3 runs 15 residues. The germline gives CDR1 SGHAT, CDR2 FQNNGV. Trimming removed 2 bases from V and 4 bases from J; junction bases left unmatched: 4. In DNA form, the CDR3 reads TGTGCCAGCAGCTTAAACTCAGGGGGCACCGGGGAGCTGTTTTTT. It translates to CASSLNSGGTGELFF. The full variable domain, with the rest looked up from reference TRBV11-2 and TRBJ2-2, is EAGVAQSPRYKIIEKRQSVAFWCNPISGHATLYWYQQILGQGPKLLIQFQNNGVVDDSQLPKDRFSAERLKGVDSTLKIQPAKLEDSAVYLCASSLNSGGTGELFFGEGSRLTVL.

This clone was observed once. The chain joins TRBV9 to TRBJ2-5; possibly TRBD2 for D (6 bases). Germline V gene sequence: CDR1 SGDLS, CDR2 YYNGEE. Between the trimmed V and J ends, which lost 0 bases and 2 bases, there was a span of 8 bases. The CDR3 covers 14 residues. The CDR3 region has the DNA TGTGCCAGCAGCGTAGGGACTAAACAAGAGACCCAGTACTTC. Amino acid sequence: CASSVGTKQETQYF.

This chain links TRBV12-5 with TRBJ2-1, with 8 bases aligning to TRBD2. Germline assignment: CDR1 LGHNT and CDR2 FRNRAP. V lost 6 bases and J lost 5; bases outside the gene matches: 9. The CDR3 consists of 15 residues. In DNA form, the CDR3 reads TGTGCTAGTGGCCGGGGGCTAGCGGGTAACAATGAGCAGTTCTTC. Translating gives CASGRGLAGNNEQFF.

This sequence joins TRBV11-2 and TRBJ1-1, with no clear D. The V end lost 6 bases, the J end lost 1 base, and 12 bases lay between the germline ends. Germline assignment: CDR1 SGHAT and CDR2 FQNNGV. The CDR3 has 14 amino acids. The CDR3 nucleotides read TGTGCCAGCAGGACACCCGGGAGGAACACTGAAGCTTTCTTT. Its translation: CASRTPGRNTEAFF.

The chain uses TRBV4-3 and TRBJ1-4; D might be TRBD1 (5 bases). This CDR3 is 16 amino acids long. V lost 4 bases, J lost 0 bases, and 12 bases lay in between. Per the germline V gene, CDR1 is LGHNA and CDR2 is YSLEER. The CDR3 sequence is CASSPGTPATNEKLFF. CDR3 in DNA: TGCGCCAGCAGCCCCGGGACCCCAGCAACTAATGAAAAACTGTTTTTT.

The chain recombines TRBV6-5 with TRBJ2-4; D remains unclear. Per the germline V gene, CDR1 is MNHEY and CDR2 is SVGAGI. Trimming shortened V by 6 bases and J by 0 bases, and 12 bases separated the two germline ends. The CDR3 runs to 15 residues. DNA of the CDR3: TGTGCCAGCAGCCCCTCAGGTCTAGCCAAAAACATTCAGTACTTC. It translates to CASSPSGLAKNIQYF.

V gene TRBV5-4 combines with J gene TRBJ2-1, with D perhaps matching TRBD1 (6 bases). Trimming removed 4 bases at V and 3 bases at J, with 20 bases between. Germline CDR1 SGHNT, CDR2 YYREEE (reference sequence). The CDR3 loop spans 17 amino acids. The CDR3: CASSPGRSGGLYNEQFF. The CDR3 nucleotides read TGTGCCAGCAGCCCGGGTCGTTCTGGGGGCCTCTACAATGAGCAGTTCTTC.

The chain combines TRBV28 with TRBJ1-1, with a tentative D call TRBD1 (5 bases). Per the germline V gene, CDR1 is MDHEN and CDR2 is SYDVKM. Trimming removed 3 bases at V and 10 bases at J, with 15 bases between. The CDR3 is 13 residues long. CDR3 sequence (DNA): TGTGCCAGCAGTTTGCAGGGCGGGGGGACAGCTTTCTTT. It codes for CASSLQGGGTAFF.

The DNA for the CDR3 is TGCGCCAGCAGTGAGGGGACAGTACAAGAGACCCAGTACTTC. It encodes CASSEGTVQETQYF. This rearrangement joins TRBV10-1 to TRBJ2-5, with 7 bases matching TRBD1. The CDR3 runs 14 residues. CDR1 is WNHNN, CDR2 SYGVQD, per germline (reference sequence). V gave up 2 bases and J gave up 2 bases; unmatched junction bases: 2.

The DNA for the CDR3 is TGTGCCAGCAGCCAAGCCTTTCTCATTCAGTACTTC. It encodes CASSQAFLIQYF. This chain uses TRBV14 with TRBJ2-4; D remains unclear. Germline CDR1 reads SGHDN; CDR2 reads FVKESK. With 1 base removed from V and 9 bases from J, the gap between germline ends came to 7 bases. This CDR3 contains 12 residues.

The rearrangement links TRBV13 to TRBJ1-1, with a possible D match to TRBD1 (5 bases). The germline CDR1 and CDR2 sequences are PRHDT and FYEKMQ (reference sequence). Trimming removed 0 bases from V and 1 base from J, with 6 bases in between. This CDR3 has 14 residues. The CDR3 DNA reads TGTGCCAGCAGCTTAGGAGACAGGAACACTGAAGCTTTCTTT. Translating it yields CASSLGDRNTEAFF.

The J gene is TRBJ1-5, the V gene TRBV28; D ambiguous. The CDR3 runs to 14 residues. Trimming pared 2 bases from V and 5 bases from J, leaving 10 bases between. The V gene's germline CDR1 is MDHEN and CDR2 SYDVKM. CDR3 sequence: CASSLAGKYQPQHF. For the CDR3, the DNA is TGTGCCAGCAGTTTAGCGGGCAAATATCAGCCCCAGCATTTT. The variable domain in full, completed from reference TRBV28 and TRBJ1-5, reads DVKVTQSSRYLVKRTGEKVFLECVQDMDHENMFWYRQDPGLGLRLIYFSYDVKMKEKGDIPEGYSVSREKKERFSLILESASTNQTSMYLCASSLAGKYQPQHFGDGTRLSIL.

The rearrangement joins TRBV7-2 to TRBJ2-5; 8 bases match TRBD2. The CDR3 loop spans 15 amino acids. Losses at the gene ends were 4 bases for V and 4 bases for J; bases not matched to a gene: 8. Germline CDR1 and CDR2: SGHTA and FQGNSA. CDR3 region: CASSSRRGGRETQYF. Here the CDR3 DNA reads TGTGCCAGCAGCTCCCGACGGGGGGGGAGAGAGACCCAGTACTTC. Together with reference TRBV7-2 and TRBJ2-5, the CDR3 gives the full variable domain: GAGVSQSPSNKVTEKGKDVELRCDPISGHTALYWYRQSLGQGLEFLIYFQGNSAPDKSGLPSDRFSAERTGGSVSTLTIQRTQQEDSAVYLCASSSRRGGRETQYFGPGTRLLVL.

This clone was seen a single time. The chain employs TRBV7-2 and TRBJ2-1; 8 nucleotides match TRBD2. The CDR3 totals 15 residues. Trimming took 2 bases from V and 3 from J; bases not matched to a gene: 3. Germline V gives CDR1 SGHTA, CDR2 FQGNSA. DNA of the CDR3: TGTGCCAGCAGCTTAAATAGCGGGAACTACAATGAGCAGTTCTTC. It translates to CASSLNSGNYNEQFF.

This sequence joins TRBV6-1 and TRBJ2-7, with D possibly matching TRBD2 (5 bases). Between the trimmed V and J ends, which lost 2 bases and 6 bases, there was a span of 14 bases. The CDR3 covers 14 residues. The germline V gene encodes CDR1 MNHNS and CDR2 SASEGT. CDR3 nucleotides: TGTGCCAGCAGTGAAACCGGGATGTTTATCGAGCAGTACTTC. As protein: CASSETGMFIEQYF.